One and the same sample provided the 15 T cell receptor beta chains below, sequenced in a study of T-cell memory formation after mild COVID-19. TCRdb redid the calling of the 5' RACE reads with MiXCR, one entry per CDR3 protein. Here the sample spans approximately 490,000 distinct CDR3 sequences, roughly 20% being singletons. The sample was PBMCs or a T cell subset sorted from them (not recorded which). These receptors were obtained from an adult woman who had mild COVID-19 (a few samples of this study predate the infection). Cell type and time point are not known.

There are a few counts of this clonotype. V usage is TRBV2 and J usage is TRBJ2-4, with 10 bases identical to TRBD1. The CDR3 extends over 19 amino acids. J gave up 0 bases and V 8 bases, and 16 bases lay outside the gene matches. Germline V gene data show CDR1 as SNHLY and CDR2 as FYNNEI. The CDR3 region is CASRYSGQGGLLAKNIQYF. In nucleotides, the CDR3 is TGTGCCAGCCGTTACTCCGGACAGGGGGGTCTCCTAGCCAAAAACATTCAGTACTTC.

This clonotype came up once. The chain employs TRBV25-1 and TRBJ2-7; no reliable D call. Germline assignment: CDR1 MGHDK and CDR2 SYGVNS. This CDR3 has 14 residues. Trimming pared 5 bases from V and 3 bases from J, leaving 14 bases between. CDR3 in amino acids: CASSPPSQVYEQYF. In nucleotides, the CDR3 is TGTGCCAGCAGTCCACCCAGTCAAGTCTACGAGCAGTACTTC.

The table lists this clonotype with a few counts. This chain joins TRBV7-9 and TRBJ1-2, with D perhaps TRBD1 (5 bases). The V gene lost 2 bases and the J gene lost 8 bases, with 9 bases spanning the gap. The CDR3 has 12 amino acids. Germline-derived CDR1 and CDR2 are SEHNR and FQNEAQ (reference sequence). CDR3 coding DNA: TGTGCCAGCAGCTTACAGGGAAAAGGCTACACCTTC. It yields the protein CASSLQGKGYTF.

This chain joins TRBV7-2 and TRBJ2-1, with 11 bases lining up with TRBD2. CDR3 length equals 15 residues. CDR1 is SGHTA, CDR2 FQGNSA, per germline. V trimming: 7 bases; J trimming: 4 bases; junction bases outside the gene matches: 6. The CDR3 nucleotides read TGTGCCAGCAAGACCGGGACTAGCGGTTACAATGAGCAGTTCTTC. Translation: CASKTGTSGYNEQFF.

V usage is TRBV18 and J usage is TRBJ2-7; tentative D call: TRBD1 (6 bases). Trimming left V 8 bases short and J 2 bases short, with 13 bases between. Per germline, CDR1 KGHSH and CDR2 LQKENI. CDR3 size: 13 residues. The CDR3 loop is CASNREGAYEQYF. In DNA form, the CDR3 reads TGTGCCAGCAACAGGGAAGGGGCCTACGAGCAGTACTTC.

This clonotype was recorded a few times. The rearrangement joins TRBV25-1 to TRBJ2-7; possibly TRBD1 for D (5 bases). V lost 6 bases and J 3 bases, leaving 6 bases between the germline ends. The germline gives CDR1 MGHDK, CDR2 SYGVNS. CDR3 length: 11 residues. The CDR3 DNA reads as TGTGCCAGCAGGACAGACTACGAGCAGTACTTC. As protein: CASRTDYEQYF.

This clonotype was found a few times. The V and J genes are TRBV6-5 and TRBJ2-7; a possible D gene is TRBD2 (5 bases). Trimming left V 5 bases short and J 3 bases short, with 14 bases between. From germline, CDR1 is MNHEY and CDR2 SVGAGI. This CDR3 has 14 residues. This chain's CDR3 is CASSPDFGGYEQYF. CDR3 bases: TGTGCCAGCAGTCCGGACTTTGGAGGCTACGAGCAGTACTTC.

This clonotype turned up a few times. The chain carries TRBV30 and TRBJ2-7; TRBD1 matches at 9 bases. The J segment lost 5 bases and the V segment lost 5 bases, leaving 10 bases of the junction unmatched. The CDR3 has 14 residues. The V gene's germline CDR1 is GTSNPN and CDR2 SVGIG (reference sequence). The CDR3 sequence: CAWAPGQGYNEQYF. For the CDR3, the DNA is TGTGCCTGGGCTCCGGGACAGGGTTACAACGAGCAGTACTTC.

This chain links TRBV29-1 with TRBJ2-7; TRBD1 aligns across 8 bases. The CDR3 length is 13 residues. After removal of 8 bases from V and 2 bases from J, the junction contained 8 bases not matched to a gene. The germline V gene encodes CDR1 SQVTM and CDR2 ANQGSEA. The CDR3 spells CSTIQGVPYEQYF. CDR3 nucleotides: TGCAGCACAATACAGGGGGTTCCCTACGAGCAGTACTTC.

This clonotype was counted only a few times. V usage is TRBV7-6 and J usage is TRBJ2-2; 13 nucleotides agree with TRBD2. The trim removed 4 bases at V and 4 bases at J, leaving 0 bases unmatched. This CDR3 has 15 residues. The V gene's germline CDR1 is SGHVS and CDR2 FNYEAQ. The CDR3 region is CASSWTSGSTGELFF. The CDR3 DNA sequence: TGTGCCAGCAGCTGGACTAGCGGGAGCACCGGGGAGCTGTTTTTT.

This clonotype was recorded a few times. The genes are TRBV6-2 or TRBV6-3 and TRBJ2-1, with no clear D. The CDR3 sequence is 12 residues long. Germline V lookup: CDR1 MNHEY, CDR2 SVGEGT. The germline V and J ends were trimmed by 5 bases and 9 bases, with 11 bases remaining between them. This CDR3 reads CASSLGPAEQFF. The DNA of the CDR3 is TGTGCCAGCAGTCTCGGACCGGCTGAGCAGTTCTTC.

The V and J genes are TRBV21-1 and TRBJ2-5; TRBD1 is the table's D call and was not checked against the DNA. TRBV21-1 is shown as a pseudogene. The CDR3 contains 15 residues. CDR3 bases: TGTGCCAGCAGCAAGGGGGGGATTGGGGCCGAGACCCAGTACTTC. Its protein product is CASSKGGIGAETQYF.

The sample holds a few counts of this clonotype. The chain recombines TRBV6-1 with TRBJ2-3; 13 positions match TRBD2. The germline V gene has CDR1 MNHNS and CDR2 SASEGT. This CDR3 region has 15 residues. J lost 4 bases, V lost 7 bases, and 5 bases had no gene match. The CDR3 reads CASKILAGGSDTQYF. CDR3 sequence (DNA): TGTGCCAGCAAAATACTAGCGGGGGGGTCAGATACGCAGTATTTT.

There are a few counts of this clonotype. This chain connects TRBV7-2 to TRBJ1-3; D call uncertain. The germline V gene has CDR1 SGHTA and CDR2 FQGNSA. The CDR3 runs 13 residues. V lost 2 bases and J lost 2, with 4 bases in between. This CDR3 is CASSLPPGNTIYF. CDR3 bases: TGTGCCAGCAGCTTACCCCCTGGAAACACCATATATTTT.

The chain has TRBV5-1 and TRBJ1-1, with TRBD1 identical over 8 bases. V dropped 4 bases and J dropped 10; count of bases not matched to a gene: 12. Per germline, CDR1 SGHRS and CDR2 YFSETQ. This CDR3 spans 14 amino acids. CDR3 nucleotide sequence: TGCGCCAGCAGCCCCCCAGGGGGCTCGTCGGTAGCTTTCTTT. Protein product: CASSPPGGSSVAFF.